A single sample gave rise to the 2 T cell receptor beta chains below, sequenced in a study of Ad26.COV2.S vaccination and SARS-CoV-2 variants. Using immunoSEQ multiplex PCR, the repertoire was profiled, and TCRdb retains in-frame clones only, with some absent. Of 240,000 or so clones listed, 85% to 90% are singletons. Specified treatment: over 15 received Ad26.COV2.S at low or high dose, single or two shots; 5 received placebo; per-sample allocation not given. Sample collection was performed on day 63 after the first vaccine or placebo injection. The specimen comprised peripheral blood, sampled in a trial of Ad26.COV2.S vaccine versus placebo. Receptors were obtained from a person between 18 and 59 years old who received the Ad26.COV2.S COVID-19 vaccine or a placebo.

This rearrangement joins TRBV28 to TRBJ1-2, with D uncertain. Germline V gives CDR1 MDHEN, CDR2 SYDVKM. Between the trimmed V and J ends, which lost 6 bases and 8 bases, there was a span of 19 bases. This CDR3 spans 14 amino acids. CDR3 amino acids: CASRRAGLPGGYTF. The CDR3 nucleotides are TGTGCCAGCAGACGCGCGGGCCTCCCGGGGGGCTACACCTTC.

The rearrangement uses TRBV7-2 and TRBJ2-5; possible D gene TRBD2, 5 bases. The germline V gene has CDR1 SGHTA and CDR2 FQGNSA. Between the trimmed V and J ends, which lost 4 bases and 5 bases, there was a span of 5 bases. CDR3 length equals 11 residues. CDR3 in DNA: TGTGCCAGCAGCTCGGGGGAGACCCAGTACTTC. Translation gives CASSSGETQYF.